Following are 26 T cell receptor beta chains from one sample sequenced in a study of OX40 agonist ivuxolimab in advanced cancers. Sequenced by immunoSEQ multiplex PCR; TCRdb stores in-frame clones only, minus some. The sample includes under 90,000 clones, more than 75% of them seen just once. The input for sequencing was CD4+ or CD8+ T cells sorted from blood, taken in a trial of the OX40 agonist ivuxolimab. The receptors originated from an adult with an advanced solid tumor such as melanoma, head and neck, liver or kidney cancer.

This clone was detected once. The J gene is TRBJ2-5, the V gene TRBV5-1; D gene unclear. Trimming pared 2 bases from V and 2 bases from J, leaving 10 bases between. The germline CDR1 and CDR2 sequences are SGHRS and YFSETQ. The CDR3 is 14 residues long. This CDR3 is CASSLGYFQETQYF. The CDR3 DNA follows: TGCGCCAGCAGCTTAGGTTACTTTCAAGAGACCCAGTACTTC.

The chain carries TRBV15 and TRBJ2-3; D ambiguous. V lost 0 bases and J lost 1, with 11 bases in between. CDR1 and CDR2 (germline): LNHNV, YYDKDF (reference sequence). The CDR3 sequence is 16 residues long. The CDR3 region has the DNA TGTGCCACCAGCAGAGATCGCGCAGGACGCACAGATACGCAGTATTTT. It is translated as CATSRDRAGRTDTQYF.

Notes on this clone: This sample includes further DNA sequences coding for the same CDR3. The gene calls are TRBV5-1 and TRBJ2-3; D possibly corresponds to TRBD2 (7 bases). The length of the CDR3 is 15 residues. The V gene lost 3 bases and the J gene lost 1 base, with 12 bases spanning the gap. Germline CDR1 reads SGHRS; CDR2 reads YFSETQ. This CDR3 is CASSWGEGGTDTQYF. DNA for the CDR3: TGCGCCAGCAGCTGGGGGGAGGGGGGCACAGATACGCAGTATTTT.

The chain carries TRBV5-1 and TRBJ2-3; TRBD2 aligns across 15 bases. The V gene end was trimmed by 3 bases and the J gene end by 6 bases; junction bases not matched to a gene: 5. The length of the CDR3 is 16 residues. Germline V gene lookup returns CDR1 SGHRS and CDR2 YFSETQ. The CDR3 loop reads CASSSRTSGRGDTQYF. CDR3 bases: TGCGCCAGCAGCTCGCGGACTAGCGGGAGGGGGGATACGCAGTATTTT.

The chain uses TRBV29-1 and TRBJ2-2; D perhaps matches TRBD2 (6 bases). Germline-derived CDR1 and CDR2 are SQVTM and ANQGSEA. The CDR3 is 13 amino acids. V shed 5 bases and J shed 5 bases, with 12 bases lying between them. CDR3 sequence: CSVSGRFTGELFF. The CDR3 coding sequence is TGCAGCGTTTCGGGGAGGTTTACCGGGGAGCTGTTTTTT.

This clone was seen a handful of times. The chain recombines TRBV15 with TRBJ1-1; D unclear. Germline V gives CDR1 LNHNV, CDR2 YYDKDF (reference sequence). Trimming left V 9 bases short and J 4 bases short, with 15 bases between. This CDR3 spans 13 amino acids. CDR3 sequence reads: CATSTAVGTEAFF. CDR3 sequence (DNA): TGTGCCACAAGTACCGCGGTGGGCACTGAAGCTTTCTTT. Drawing the rest from reference TRBV15 and TRBJ1-1, the complete variable domain is DAMVIQNPRYQVTQFGKPVTLSCSQTLNHNVMYWYQQKSSQAPKLLFHYYDKDFNNEADTPDNFQSRRPNTSFCFLDIRSPGLGDTAMYLCATSTAVGTEAFFGQGTRLTVV.

The chain carries TRBV27 and TRBJ2-7, with D hard to call. Germline V lookup: CDR1 MNHEY, CDR2 SMNVEV (reference sequence). The CDR3 has 16 residues. V was clipped by 0 bases and J by 0 bases, with 12 bases between them. CDR3 protein: CASSLSFATSSYEQYF. The CDR3 DNA reads as TGTGCCAGCAGTTTATCTTTTGCGACTTCCTCCTACGAGCAGTACTTC.

This clone was picked up one time. The chain is built from TRBV28 and TRBJ2-1, with 8 bases aligning to TRBD2. V dropped 4 bases and J dropped 8; count of bases not matched to a gene: 13. Germline CDR1 reads MDHEN; CDR2 reads SYDVKM. The CDR3 extends over 16 amino acids. The CDR3 reads CASSSSASGSIDEQFF. The CDR3 nucleotides are TGTGCCAGCAGTTCCAGTGCCAGCGGGAGCATCGATGAGCAGTTCTTC.

The chain links TRBV5-1 to TRBJ1-3; D remains ambiguous. The CDR3 loop spans 13 amino acids. CDR1 SGHRS and CDR2 YFSETQ come from the germline V gene. Between the trimmed V and J ends, which lost 1 base and 4 bases, there was a span of 6 bases. CDR3 residues: CASSLSSGNTIYF. The CDR3 nucleotides are TGCGCCAGCAGCTTGTCGAGCGGAAACACCATATATTTT.

The chain recombines TRBV5-1 with TRBJ2-7; the match to TRBD1 covers 10 bases. The V gene's germline CDR1 is SGHRS and CDR2 YFSETQ. With 4 bases clipped from V and 3 bases from J, the junction kept 7 bases outside the gene matches. The CDR3 is 15 amino acids. CDR3: CASSPGTGELYEQYF. The CDR3 DNA reads TGCGCCAGCAGCCCAGGGACAGGGGAACTCTACGAGCAGTACTTC.

The V gene is TRBV28, the J gene TRBJ2-5; the D is unclear. The CDR3 length is 13 residues. Germline CDR1 is MDHEN and CDR2 is SYDVKM. Trimming removed 7 bases at V and 2 bases at J, with 11 bases between. In DNA form, the CDR3 reads TGTGCCAGCACCCCCATGGGACAAGAGACCCAGTACTTC. Protein sequence: CASTPMGQETQYF.

The CDR3 region is CASSRDRRTYEQYF. The CDR3 nucleotides read TGCGCCAGCAGCCGGGACAGGCGTACCTACGAGCAGTACTTC. The genes are TRBV5-1 and TRBJ2-7; 8 positions match TRBD1. V lost 4 bases, J lost 2 bases, and 5 bases stayed unmatched. The length of the CDR3 is 14 residues. Germline values: CDR1 SGHRS, CDR2 YFSETQ. Together with reference TRBV5-1 and TRBJ2-7, the CDR3 gives the full variable domain: KAGVTQTPRYLIKTRGQQVTLSCSPISGHRSVSWYQQTPGQGLQFLFEYFSETQRNKGNFPGRFSGRQFSNSRSEMNVSTLELGDSALYLCASSRDRRTYEQYFGPGTRLTVT.

V gene TRBV5-1 combines with J gene TRBJ2-1; tentatively, D is TRBD2 (6 bases). V lost 1 base and J lost 10, with 12 bases in between. CDR1 and CDR2 from the germline V gene are SGHRS and YFSETQ. The CDR3 has 13 residues. Here the CDR3 DNA reads TGCGCCAGCAGCTTGATGGACCGGGGGGAGCAGTTCTTC. It specifies CASSLMDRGEQFF.

J is TRBJ2-1 and V is TRBV11-3; TRBD2 might be the D (6 bases). The CDR3 length is 19 residues. V was trimmed by 5 bases and J by 0 bases, leaving 23 bases between them. Germline V gives CDR1 SGHNT, CDR2 YENEEA. The CDR3 here is CASSNPSGSFRSSYNEQFF. The CDR3 DNA sequence: TGTGCCAGCAGCAACCCCTCCGGGAGCTTTCGTAGCTCCTACAATGAGCAGTTCTTC.

The gene calls are TRBV28 and TRBJ2-3, with D possibly TRBD1 on 5 matching bases. The V end lost 1 base, the J end lost 6 bases, and 8 bases lay between the germline ends. This CDR3 has 13 residues. CDR1 is MDHEN and CDR2 is SYDVKM in the germline V gene. CDR3 DNA: TGTGCCAGCAGTTTATTCAAGGGGGATACGCAGTATTTT. Encoded protein: CASSLFKGDTQYF.

As to this clone: In this CDR3 the conserved last residue, phenylalanine or tryptophan, is missing, so a read error is likely. The DNA is left out, because the CDR3 cannot be placed on it with certainty; the CDR3 is given as TCRdb lists it. The chain uses TRBV23-1 and TRBJ1-2. TRBV23-1 is marked as an open reading frame, function uncertain. The CDR3 is 8 residues long, counting both termini. CDR3 residues: CASTSPGH.

The chain has TRBV10-2 and TRBJ2-1; either TRBD1 or TRBD2 may fit D (7 bases each). The CDR3 length is 15 residues. Germline assignment: CDR1 WSHSY and CDR2 SAAADI. V was shortened by 6 bases and J by 4 bases, with 16 bases between the two germline ends. CDR3 region: CASRGGGGGYNEQFF. The CDR3 bases are TGCGCCAGCAGGGGGGGAGGGGGCGGTTACAATGAGCAGTTCTTC.

The rearrangement joins TRBV6-1 to TRBJ1-2; D gene ambiguous. This CDR3 spans 15 amino acids. Germline CDR1 MNHNS, CDR2 SASEGT. Trimming stripped 0 bases from V and 3 bases from J, with 11 bases between. CDR3 DNA sequence: TGTGCCAGCAGTGAAGCTCGTTGGCGGGACTATGGCTACACCTTC. Translated: CASSEARWRDYGYTF.

This chain joins TRBV6-4 and TRBJ2-3, with TRBD2 matching over 10 bases. The germline CDR1 and CDR2 sequences are MRHNA and SNTAGT. The CDR3 runs 13 residues. Trimming took 5 bases from V and 5 from J; bases not matched to a gene: 1. The CDR3 here is CASSRTSGDTQYF. In DNA, the CDR3 is TGTGCCAGCAGTCGGACTAGCGGAGATACGCAGTATTTT.

This chain connects TRBV28 to TRBJ1-5; 7 positions match TRBD1. CDR3 length equals 16 residues. Germline CDR1 reads MDHEN; CDR2 reads SYDVKM. V was clipped by 5 bases and J by 0 bases; unmatched bases: 7. The CDR3 region has the DNA TGTGCCAGCAGTCTCACGCGGGACAGTAGCAATCAGCCCCAGCATTTT. This encodes CASSLTRDSSNQPQHF.

CDR3 amino acids: CASSQPGTDTQYF. The CDR3 DNA is TGTGCCAGCAGCCAGCCTGGCACAGATACGCAGTATTTT. The gene calls are TRBV11-3 and TRBJ2-3; no firm D call. The germline V gene has CDR1 SGHNT and CDR2 YENEEA. Trimming took 5 bases from V and 1 from J, leaving 7 bases between them. This CDR3 region has 13 residues.

The chain employs TRBV28 and TRBJ1-1; D perhaps matches TRBD1 (5 bases). Trimming took off 4 bases at V and 4 bases at J, with 10 bases between the two ends. Germline V gene sequence: CDR1 MDHEN, CDR2 SYDVKM. CDR3 size: 13 residues. CDR3 nucleotides: TGTGCCAGCAGTTGGCGGGGCAGCACTGAAGCTTTCTTT. It translates to CASSWRGSTEAFF.

The chain employs TRBV6-4 and TRBJ2-3; D gene unclear. Germline V gene sequence: CDR1 MRHNA, CDR2 SNTAGT. CDR3 length equals 14 residues. Trimming cost V 4 bases and J 0 bases, with 8 bases left between them. The CDR3: CASSAGPSTDTQYF. CDR3 in DNA: TGTGCCAGCAGTGCCGGGCCTAGCACAGATACGCAGTATTTT.

This clone was found once. The genes are TRBV19 and TRBJ1-1, with a possible D match to TRBD1 (5 bases). This CDR3 contains 15 residues. V was cut by 6 bases and J by 2 bases, with 16 bases left in between. Germline-derived CDR1 and CDR2 are LNHDA and SQIVND (reference sequence). DNA for the CDR3: TGTGCCAGTAGCTTAGAGCGGACAATAAACACTGAAGCTTTCTTT. Its translation: CASSLERTINTEAFF.

The chain employs TRBV5-4 and TRBJ2-2, with TRBD1 as a possible D gene (6 bases). V lost 3 bases and J lost 5, with 11 bases in between. Germline V gene lookup returns CDR1 SGHNT and CDR2 YYREEE (reference sequence). This CDR3 comprises 14 residues. CDR3 loop: CASSYRVGTGELFF. Written as DNA, the CDR3 is TGTGCCAGCAGCTACAGGGTCGGGACCGGGGAGCTGTTTTTT.

This chain connects TRBV5-1 to TRBJ2-2, with a possible D match to TRBD1 (5 bases). The CDR3 extends over 15 amino acids. Deletions cut 5 bases from V and 2 bases from J, with 13 bases between. Germline V CDR1 and CDR2: SGHRS, YFSETQ. The CDR3 here is CASSSVQGNTGELFF. The CDR3 DNA reads as TGCGCCAGCAGTTCGGTTCAGGGCAACACCGGGGAGCTGTTTTTT.